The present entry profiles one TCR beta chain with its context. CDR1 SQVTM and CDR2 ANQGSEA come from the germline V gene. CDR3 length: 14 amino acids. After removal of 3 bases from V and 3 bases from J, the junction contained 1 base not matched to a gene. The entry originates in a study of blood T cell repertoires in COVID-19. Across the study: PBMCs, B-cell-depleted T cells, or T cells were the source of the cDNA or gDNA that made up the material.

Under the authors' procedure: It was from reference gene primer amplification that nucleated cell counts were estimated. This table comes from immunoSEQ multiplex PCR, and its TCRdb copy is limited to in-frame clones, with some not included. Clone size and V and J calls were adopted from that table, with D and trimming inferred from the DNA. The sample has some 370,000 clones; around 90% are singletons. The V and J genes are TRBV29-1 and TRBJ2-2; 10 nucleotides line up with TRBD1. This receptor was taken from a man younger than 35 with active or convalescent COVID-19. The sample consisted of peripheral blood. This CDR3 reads CSVEDRGDTGELFF. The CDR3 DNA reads TGCAGCGTTGAGGACAGGGGGGACACCGGGGAGCTGTTTTTT.